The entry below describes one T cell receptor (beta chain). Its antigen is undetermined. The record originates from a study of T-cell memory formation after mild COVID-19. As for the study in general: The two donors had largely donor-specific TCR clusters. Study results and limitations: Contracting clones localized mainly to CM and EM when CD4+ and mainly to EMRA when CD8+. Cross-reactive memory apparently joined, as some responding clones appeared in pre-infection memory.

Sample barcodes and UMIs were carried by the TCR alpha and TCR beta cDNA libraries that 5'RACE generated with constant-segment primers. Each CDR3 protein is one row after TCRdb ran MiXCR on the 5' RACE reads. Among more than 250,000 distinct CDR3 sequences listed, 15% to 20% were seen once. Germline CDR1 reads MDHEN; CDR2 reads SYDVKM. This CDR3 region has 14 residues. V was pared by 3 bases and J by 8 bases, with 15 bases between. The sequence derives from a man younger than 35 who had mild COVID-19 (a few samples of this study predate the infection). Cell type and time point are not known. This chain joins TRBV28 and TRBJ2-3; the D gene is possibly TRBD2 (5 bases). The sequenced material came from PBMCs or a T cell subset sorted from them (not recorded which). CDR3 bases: TGTGCCAGCAGTTTGGCTGCCGCGGCGGGTACGCAGTATTTT. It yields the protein CASSLAAAAGTQYF.